The source of this TCR beta chain is a study of long-term antiretroviral therapy in people with HIV. Findings of the study overall: Every time point showed a repertoire led by clones expanded before ART. Records did not include ART adherence, viral resistance or therapy changes. The study found that diversity rose after ART but stayed below transplant donor controls. Blood collection from the mid-2000s to the late 2010s possibly occurred under older ART regimens.

Trimming took 5 bases from V and 3 from J, leaving 10 bases between them. Germline V gives CDR1 LNHDA, CDR2 SQIVND (reference sequence). The CDR3 extends over 14 amino acids. The assay, immunoSEQ v3.0, was run at survey level. Repertoires were generated with immunoSEQ multiplex PCR, while TCRdb's copy carries only in-frame clones and drops some. This repertoire shows about 40,000 clones, about 85% found once; its top ten account for about 6%. Points on this clone: Its antigen is unidentified.

Sequences were derived from unsorted PBMCs, sampled 3.1 years after starting antiretroviral therapy. This sequence originates from a woman between 45 and 65 years old with HIV. The rearrangement joins TRBV19 to TRBJ2-2; D not resolved. CDR3 sequence reads: CASSPLADTGELFF. DNA of the CDR3: TGTGCCAGTAGTCCTTTGGCGGACACCGGGGAGCTGTTTTTT. The variable domain in full, completed from reference TRBV19 and TRBJ2-2, reads DGGITQSPKYLFRKEGQNVTLSCEQNLNHDAMYWYRQDPGQGLRLIYYSQIVNDFQKGDIAEGYSVSREKKESFPLTVTSAQKNPTAFYLCASSPLADTGELFFGEGSRLTVL.